One sample yielded the 3 T cell receptor beta chains listed below, sequenced in a study of blood T cell repertoires in COVID-19. Assay used: immunoSEQ multiplex PCR; TCRdb lists only in-frame clones, some missing. Among about 270,000 clones listed, approximately 86% were seen once. Sequenced sample: peripheral blood. All receptors derive from a woman between 18 and 29 years old with acute or convalescent COVID-19.

This sequence joins TRBV5-4 and TRBJ1-2; TRBD1 matches at 9 bases. Germline loops: CDR1 SGHNT, CDR2 YYREEE (reference sequence). The V and J ends lost 0 bases and 6 bases, in that order; junction bases with no gene match: 9. The CDR3 runs 16 residues. The CDR3: CASSLALGQGYHGYTF. CDR3 nucleotide sequence: TGTGCCAGCAGCTTGGCCCTAGGACAGGGGTACCATGGCTACACCTTC.

The chain recombines TRBV6-5 with TRBJ1-2; D gene unclear. The germline CDR1 and CDR2 sequences are MNHEY and SVGAGI. Trimming stripped 5 bases from V and 7 bases from J, with 14 bases between. CDR3 length equals 13 residues. The CDR3 DNA reads TGTGCCAGCAGTCAACGACGACGGGTTGGCTACACCTTC. Protein product: CASSQRRRVGYTF.

The V and J genes are TRBV19 and TRBJ2-2; a weak D match, TRBD2 (7 bases). CDR3 length: 18 residues. V was shortened by 3 bases and J by 5 bases, with 22 bases between the two germline ends. Germline assignment: CDR1 LNHDA and CDR2 SQIVND (reference sequence). DNA of the CDR3: TGTGCCAGTAGTATCTCCTTCTATGGGGGGGCGCTTACCGGGGAGCTGTTTTTT. It specifies CASSISFYGGALTGELFF.